Given below is one T cell receptor (beta chain) in context. These data belong to a study of cytomegalovirus exposure and HLA in healthy donors. Use of 60 Vbeta and 13 Jbeta primers characterized the PCR. Profiled with immunoSEQ multiplex PCR; TCRdb holds only in-frame clones, not every one. Among fewer than 150,000 clones, under 80% were seen once, and the ten largest hold under 14%. The germline CDR1 and CDR2 sequences are MNHEY and SVGAGI. V dropped 5 bases and J dropped 2 bases, with 10 bases sitting between them. This CDR3 is built from 14 residues. The V call is TRBV6-5, the J call TRBJ1-5; D unresolved. This receptor was obtained from a woman between 45 and 60 years old in good health and CMV-seropositive. Sequenced material: PBMCs. The DNA of the CDR3 is TGTGCCAGCAGTGCACAGTCGGGCAATCAGCCCCAGCATTTT. Translated: CASSAQSGNQPQHF.